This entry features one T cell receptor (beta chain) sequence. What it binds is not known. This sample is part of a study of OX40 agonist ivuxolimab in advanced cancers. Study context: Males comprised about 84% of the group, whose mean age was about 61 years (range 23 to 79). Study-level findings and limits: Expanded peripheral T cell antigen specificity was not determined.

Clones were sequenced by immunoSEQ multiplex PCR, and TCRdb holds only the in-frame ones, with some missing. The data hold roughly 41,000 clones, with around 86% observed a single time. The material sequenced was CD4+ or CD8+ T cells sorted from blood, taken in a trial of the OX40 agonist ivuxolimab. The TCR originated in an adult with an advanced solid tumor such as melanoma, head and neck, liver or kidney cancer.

In DNA, the CDR3 is TGTGCCAGCAGTGATGGGCCCATTAGCAATCAGCCCCAGCATTTT. Translated, it gives CASSDGPISNQPQHF. This chain joins TRBV2 and TRBJ1-5; D gene unclear. Deletions cut 3 bases from V and 0 bases from J, with 9 bases between. This CDR3 has 15 residues. The germline gives CDR1 SNHLY, CDR2 FYNNEI.